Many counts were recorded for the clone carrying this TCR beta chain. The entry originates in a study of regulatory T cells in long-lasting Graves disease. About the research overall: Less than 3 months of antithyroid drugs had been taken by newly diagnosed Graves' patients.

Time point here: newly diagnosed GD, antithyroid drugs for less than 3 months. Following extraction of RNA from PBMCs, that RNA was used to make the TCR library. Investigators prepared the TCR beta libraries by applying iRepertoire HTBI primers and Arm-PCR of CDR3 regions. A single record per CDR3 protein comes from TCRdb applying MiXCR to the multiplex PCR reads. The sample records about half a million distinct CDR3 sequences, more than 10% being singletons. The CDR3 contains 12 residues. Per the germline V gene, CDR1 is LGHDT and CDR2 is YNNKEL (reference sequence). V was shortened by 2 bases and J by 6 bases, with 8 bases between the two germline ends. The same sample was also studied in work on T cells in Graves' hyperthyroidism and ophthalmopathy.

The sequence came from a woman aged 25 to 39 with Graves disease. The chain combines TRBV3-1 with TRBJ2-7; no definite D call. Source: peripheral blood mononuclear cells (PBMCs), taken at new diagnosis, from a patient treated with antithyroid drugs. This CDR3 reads CASSQTALEQYF. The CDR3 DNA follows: TGTGCCAGCAGCCAAACAGCTCTCGAGCAGTACTTC.